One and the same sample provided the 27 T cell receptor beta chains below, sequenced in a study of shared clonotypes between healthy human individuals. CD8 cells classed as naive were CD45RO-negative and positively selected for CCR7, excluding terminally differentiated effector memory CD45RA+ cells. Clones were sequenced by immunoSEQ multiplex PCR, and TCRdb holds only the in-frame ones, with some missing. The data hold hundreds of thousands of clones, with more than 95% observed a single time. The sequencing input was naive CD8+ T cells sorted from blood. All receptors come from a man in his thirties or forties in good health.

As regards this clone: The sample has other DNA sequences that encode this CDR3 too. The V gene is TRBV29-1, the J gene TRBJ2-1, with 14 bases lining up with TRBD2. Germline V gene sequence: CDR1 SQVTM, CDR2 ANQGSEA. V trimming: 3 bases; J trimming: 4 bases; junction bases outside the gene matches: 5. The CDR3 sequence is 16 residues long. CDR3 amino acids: CSVEGLAGVKYNEQFF. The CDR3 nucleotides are TGCAGCGTTGAGGGACTAGCGGGAGTTAAGTACAATGAGCAGTTCTTC.

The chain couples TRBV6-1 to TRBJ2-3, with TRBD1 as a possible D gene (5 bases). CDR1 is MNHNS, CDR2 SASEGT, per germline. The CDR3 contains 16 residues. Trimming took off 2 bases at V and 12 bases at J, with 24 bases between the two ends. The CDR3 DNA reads TGTGCCAGCAGTGAACACCGGACATTAGCAGGACCGGCTCAGTATTTT. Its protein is CASSEHRTLAGPAQYF.

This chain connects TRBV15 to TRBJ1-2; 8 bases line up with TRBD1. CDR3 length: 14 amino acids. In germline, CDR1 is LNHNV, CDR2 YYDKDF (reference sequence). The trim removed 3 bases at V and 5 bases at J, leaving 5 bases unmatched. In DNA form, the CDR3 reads TGTGCCACCAGCAGGAAGGGACAGGTTTATGGCTACACCTTC. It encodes CATSRKGQVYGYTF.

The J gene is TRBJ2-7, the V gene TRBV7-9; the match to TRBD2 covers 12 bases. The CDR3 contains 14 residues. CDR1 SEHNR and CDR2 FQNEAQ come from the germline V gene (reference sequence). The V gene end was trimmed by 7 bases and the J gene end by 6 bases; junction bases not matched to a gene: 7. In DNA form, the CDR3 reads TGTGCCAGCAACATGCTAGCGGGAGGGCTCGAGCAGTACTTC. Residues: CASNMLAGGLEQYF.

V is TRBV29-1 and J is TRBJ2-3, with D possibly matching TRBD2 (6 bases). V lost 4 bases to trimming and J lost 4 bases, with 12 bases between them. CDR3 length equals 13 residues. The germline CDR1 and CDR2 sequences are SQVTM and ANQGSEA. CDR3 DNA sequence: TGCAGCGTTGTTGGCGGGGTGGCAGATACGCAGTATTTT. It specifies CSVVGGVADTQYF.

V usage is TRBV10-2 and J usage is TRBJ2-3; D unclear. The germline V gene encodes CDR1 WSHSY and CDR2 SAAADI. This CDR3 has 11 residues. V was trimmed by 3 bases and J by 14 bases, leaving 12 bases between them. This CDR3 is CASSDAPPVYF. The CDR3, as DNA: TGCGCCAGCAGTGACGCCCCCCCCGTGTATTTT.

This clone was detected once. CDR3 sequence (DNA): TGCGCCAGCGGGGAGGGTATTCAAGAGACCCAGTACTTC. This encodes CASGEGIQETQYF. The chain links TRBV5-1 to TRBJ2-5, with 7 bases fitting TRBD2. The junction had 5 bases not matched to a gene; V was cut back by 7 bases and J by 2 bases. CDR3 size: 13 residues. The germline V gene has CDR1 SGHRS and CDR2 YFSETQ.

CDR3 in DNA: TGCAGCGTCAAACCTGATAGGGCTAGCGGGAGGGCCCTCGATACGCAGTATTTT. Protein product: CSVKPDRASGRALDTQYF. The chain joins TRBV29-1 to TRBJ2-3, with 12 bases identical to TRBD2. This CDR3 has 18 amino acids. V dropped 6 bases and J dropped 6; count of bases not matched to a gene: 19. Germline assignment: CDR1 SQVTM and CDR2 ANQGSEA.

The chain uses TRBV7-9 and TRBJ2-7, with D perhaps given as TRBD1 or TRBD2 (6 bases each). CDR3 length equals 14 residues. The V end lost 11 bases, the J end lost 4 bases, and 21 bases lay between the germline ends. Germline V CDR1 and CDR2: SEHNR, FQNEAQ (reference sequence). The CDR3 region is CASIGGQNPYEQYF. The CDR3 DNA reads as TGTGCCTCGATTGGGGGGCAGAACCCTTACGAGCAGTACTTC.

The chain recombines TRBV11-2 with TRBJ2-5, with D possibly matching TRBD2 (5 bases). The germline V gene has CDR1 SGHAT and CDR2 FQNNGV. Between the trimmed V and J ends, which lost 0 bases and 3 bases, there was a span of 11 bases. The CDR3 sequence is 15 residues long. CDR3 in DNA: TGTGCCAGCAGCTTAGACCTTCCAGCGGAAGAGACCCAGTACTTC. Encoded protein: CASSLDLPAEETQYF.

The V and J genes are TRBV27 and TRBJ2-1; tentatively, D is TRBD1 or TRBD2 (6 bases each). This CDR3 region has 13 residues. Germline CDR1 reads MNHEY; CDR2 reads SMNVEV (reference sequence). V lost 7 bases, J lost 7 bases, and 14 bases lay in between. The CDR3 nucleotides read TGTGCCAGCACTCCGATAGGGGGGAATGAGCAGTTCTTC. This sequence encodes CASTPIGGNEQFF.

This CDR3 is CASSVATGEQYF. The CDR3 DNA is TGTGCCAGCAGTGTGGCTACGGGTGAGCAGTACTTC. This chain joins TRBV2 and TRBJ2-7; no reliable D call. The length of the CDR3 is 12 residues. Trimming took off 4 bases at V and 7 bases at J, with 11 bases between the two ends. Germline assignment: CDR1 SNHLY and CDR2 FYNNEI.

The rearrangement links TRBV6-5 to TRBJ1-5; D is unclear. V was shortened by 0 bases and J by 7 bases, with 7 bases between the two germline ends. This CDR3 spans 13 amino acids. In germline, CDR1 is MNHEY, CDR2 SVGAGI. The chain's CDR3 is CASSYSNRQPQHF. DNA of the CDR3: TGTGCCAGCAGTTACTCTAATAGACAGCCCCAGCATTTT.

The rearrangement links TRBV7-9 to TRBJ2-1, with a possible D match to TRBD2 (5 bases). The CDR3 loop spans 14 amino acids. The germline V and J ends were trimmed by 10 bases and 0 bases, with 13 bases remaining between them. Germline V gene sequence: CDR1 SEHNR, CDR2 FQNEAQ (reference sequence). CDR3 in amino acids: CANVGLASYNEQFF. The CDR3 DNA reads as TGTGCCAACGTGGGCCTAGCCTCCTACAATGAGCAGTTCTTC.

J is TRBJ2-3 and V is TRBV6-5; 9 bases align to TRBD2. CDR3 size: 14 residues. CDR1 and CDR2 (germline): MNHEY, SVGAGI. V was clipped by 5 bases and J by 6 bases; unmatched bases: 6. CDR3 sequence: CASSPESGRDTQYF. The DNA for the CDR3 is TGTGCCAGCAGTCCTGAAAGCGGGAGGGATACGCAGTATTTT.

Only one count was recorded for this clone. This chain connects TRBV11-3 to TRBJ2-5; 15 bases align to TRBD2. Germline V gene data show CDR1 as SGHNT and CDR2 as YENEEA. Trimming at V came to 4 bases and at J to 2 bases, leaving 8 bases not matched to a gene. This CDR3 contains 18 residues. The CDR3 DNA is TGTGCCAGCAGCTCCGGACTAGCGGGAGGGCCGGGGCAAGAGACCCAGTACTTC. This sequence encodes CASSSGLAGGPGQETQYF. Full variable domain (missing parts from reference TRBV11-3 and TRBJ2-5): EAGVVQSPRYKIIEKKQPVAFWCNPISGHNTLYWYLQNLGQGPELLIRYENEEAVDDSQLPKDRFSAERLKGVDSTLKIQPAELGDSAVYLCASSSGLAGGPGQETQYFGPGTRLLVL.

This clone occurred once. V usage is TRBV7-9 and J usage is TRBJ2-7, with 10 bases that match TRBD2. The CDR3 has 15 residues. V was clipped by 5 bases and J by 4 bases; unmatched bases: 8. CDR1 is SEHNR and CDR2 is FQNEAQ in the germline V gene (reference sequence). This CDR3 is CASSLGASGSYEQYF. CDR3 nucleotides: TGTGCCAGCAGCCTAGGGGCTAGCGGGAGTTACGAGCAGTACTTC. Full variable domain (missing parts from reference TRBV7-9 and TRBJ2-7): DTGVSQNPRHKITKRGQNVTFRCDPISEHNRLYWYRQTLGQGPEFLTYFQNEAQLEKSRLLSDRFSAERPKGSFSTLEIQRTEQGDSAMYLCASSLGASGSYEQYFGPGTRLTVT.

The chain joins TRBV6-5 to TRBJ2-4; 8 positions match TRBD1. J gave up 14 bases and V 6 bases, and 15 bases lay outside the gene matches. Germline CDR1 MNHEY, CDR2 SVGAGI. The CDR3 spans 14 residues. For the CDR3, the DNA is TGTGCCAGCAGCAGGACAGGGAAGAGGTCCCTTGAGTACTTC. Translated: CASSRTGKRSLEYF.

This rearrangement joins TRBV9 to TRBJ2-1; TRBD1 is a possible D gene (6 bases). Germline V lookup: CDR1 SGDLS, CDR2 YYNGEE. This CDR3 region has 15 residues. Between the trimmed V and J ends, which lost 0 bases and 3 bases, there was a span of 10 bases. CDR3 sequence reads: CASSVAGALYNEQFF. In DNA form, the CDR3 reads TGTGCCAGCAGCGTAGCAGGGGCCCTCTACAATGAGCAGTTCTTC.

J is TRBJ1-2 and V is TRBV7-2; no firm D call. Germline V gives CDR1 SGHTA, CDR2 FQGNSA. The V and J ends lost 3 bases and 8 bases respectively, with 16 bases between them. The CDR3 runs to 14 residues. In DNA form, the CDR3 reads TGTGCCAGCAGCTTCCCGGGATTCGCTGAGGGCTACACCTTC. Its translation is CASSFPGFAEGYTF.

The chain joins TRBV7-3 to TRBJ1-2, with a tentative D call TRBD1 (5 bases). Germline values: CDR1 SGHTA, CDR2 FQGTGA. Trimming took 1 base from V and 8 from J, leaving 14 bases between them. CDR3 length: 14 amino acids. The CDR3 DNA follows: TGTGCCAGCAGCTTAAATGAAGGGGTGGACGGCTACACCTTC. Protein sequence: CASSLNEGVDGYTF.

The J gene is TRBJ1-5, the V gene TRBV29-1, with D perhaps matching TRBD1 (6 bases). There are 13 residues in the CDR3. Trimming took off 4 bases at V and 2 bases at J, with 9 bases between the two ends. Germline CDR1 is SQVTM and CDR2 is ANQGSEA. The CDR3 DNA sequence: TGCAGCGTTGGGGGGGCTGGCAATCAGCCCCAGCATTTT. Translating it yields CSVGGAGNQPQHF.

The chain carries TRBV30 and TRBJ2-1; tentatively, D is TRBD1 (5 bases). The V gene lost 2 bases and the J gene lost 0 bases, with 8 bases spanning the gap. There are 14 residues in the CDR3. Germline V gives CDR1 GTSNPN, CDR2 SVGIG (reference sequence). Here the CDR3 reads CAWSWTSSYNEQFF. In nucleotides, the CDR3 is TGTGCCTGGAGTTGGACAAGCTCCTACAATGAGCAGTTCTTC.

CDR3 nucleotides: TGTGCCAGCAGCTTGAAGGAGCGGACCCTCACAGATACGCAGTATTTT. This encodes CASSLKERTLTDTQYF. The chain employs TRBV5-4 and TRBJ2-3; D perhaps matches TRBD2 (5 bases). This CDR3 comprises 16 residues. Germline V gene sequence: CDR1 SGHNT, CDR2 YYREEE (reference sequence). The ends were cut back, 1 base at V and 2 bases at J, with 14 bases in the middle.

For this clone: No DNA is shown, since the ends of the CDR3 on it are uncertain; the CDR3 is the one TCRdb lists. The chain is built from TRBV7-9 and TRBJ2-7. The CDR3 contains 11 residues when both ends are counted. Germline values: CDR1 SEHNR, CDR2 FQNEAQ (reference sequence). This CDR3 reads CASSFSGQAEF.

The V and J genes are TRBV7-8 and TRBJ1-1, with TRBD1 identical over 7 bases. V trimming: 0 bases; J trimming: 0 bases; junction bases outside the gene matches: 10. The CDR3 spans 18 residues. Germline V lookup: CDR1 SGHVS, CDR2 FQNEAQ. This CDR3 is CASSLAGQDPFLNTEAFF. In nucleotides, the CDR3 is TGTGCCAGCAGCTTAGCCGGACAGGATCCCTTCCTGAACACTGAAGCTTTCTTT.

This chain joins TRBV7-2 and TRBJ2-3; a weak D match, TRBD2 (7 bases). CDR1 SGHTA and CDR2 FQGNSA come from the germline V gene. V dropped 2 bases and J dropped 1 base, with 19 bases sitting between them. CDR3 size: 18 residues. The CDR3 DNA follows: TGTGCCAGCAGCTTAATGGATTGGGGGGGCAGGCGCACAGATACGCAGTATTTT. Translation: CASSLMDWGGRRTDTQYF.